Below, 26 T cell receptor beta chains from the same sample are listed, as sequenced in a study of neoadjuvant nivolumab and ipilimumab in lung cancer. Profiled with immunoSEQ multiplex PCR; TCRdb holds only in-frame clones, not every one. In the table there are more than 40,000 clones, around 89% of which are singletons. The input for sequencing was blood, taken before neoadjuvant nivolumab, alone or with ipilimumab. Receptors were obtained from an adult with non-small cell lung cancer. Some clones in this sample may be carry-over from other donors' samples.

The J gene is TRBJ2-5, the V gene TRBV5-6; no reliable D call. Germline V CDR1 and CDR2: SGHDT, YYEEEE. The V and J ends lost 4 bases and 4 bases respectively, with 11 bases between them. The CDR3 spans 13 residues. The CDR3, as DNA: TGTGCCAGCAGCCTGACAAGCTCAGAGACCCAGTACTTC. Encoded protein: CASSLTSSETQYF.

The chain combines TRBV27 with TRBJ2-3; 10 positions agree with TRBD2. The germline V gene has CDR1 MNHEY and CDR2 SMNVEV (reference sequence). CDR3 length: 16 residues. The trim removed 7 bases at V and 3 bases at J, leaving 10 bases unmatched. The CDR3 DNA is TGTGCCAGCAAACTGAGCGGGAGGGCCGTGACAGATACGCAGTATTTT. As protein: CASKLSGRAVTDTQYF.

This clone appeared a single time. V is TRBV11-3 and J is TRBJ2-2, with a weak D call TRBD1 (6 bases). CDR1 and CDR2 from the germline V gene are SGHNT and YENEEA. CDR3 size: 14 residues. The ends were cut back, 4 bases at V and 5 bases at J, with 11 bases in the middle. The CDR3 DNA follows: TGTGCCAGCAGCTCCGGGGACAATACCGGGGAGCTGTTTTTT. Its translation is CASSSGDNTGELFF.

As DNA, the CDR3 is TGCGCCAGCAGCCAAGAGGCAGGGGCGAACACCGGGGAGCTGTTTTTT. It codes for CASSQEAGANTGELFF. The chain carries TRBV4-3 and TRBJ2-2; TRBD1 is a possible D gene (6 bases). The ends were cut back, 0 bases at V and 0 bases at J, with 8 bases in the middle. Germline assignment: CDR1 LGHNA and CDR2 YSLEER. This CDR3 contains 16 residues.

This clone was seen a single time. The chain recombines TRBV18 with TRBJ2-2, with 14 positions matching TRBD2. After removal of 4 bases from V and 4 bases from J, the junction contained 8 bases not matched to a gene. The CDR3 is 18 amino acids. The germline V gene has CDR1 KGHSH and CDR2 LQKENI. The CDR3 nucleotides read TGTGCCAGCTCACGATCGACTAGCGGGAGGGCAAGCACCGGGGAGCTGTTTTTT. Translated, it gives CASSRSTSGRASTGELFF.

The chain combines TRBV5-1 with TRBJ2-2; the match to TRBD2 covers 8 bases. The CDR3 has 18 residues. J was trimmed by 6 bases and V by 1 base; bases with no gene match: 14. Germline V gene data show CDR1 as SGHRS and CDR2 as YFSETQ. CDR3 sequence: CASSLWGESAGDPGELFF. In DNA form, the CDR3 reads TGCGCCAGCAGCTTGTGGGGGGAGTCAGCGGGAGACCCCGGGGAGCTGTTTTTT.

J is TRBJ2-2 and V is TRBV7-2; D is possibly TRBD1 (6 bases). The CDR3 length is 15 residues. V was pared by 2 bases and J by 6 bases, with 13 bases between. CDR1 SGHTA and CDR2 FQGNSA come from the germline V gene. The CDR3 region has the DNA TGTGCCAGCAGCTTACTTTTGCAGGGGTCCGGGGAGCTGTTTTTT. It encodes CASSLLLQGSGELFF.

This rearrangement joins TRBV10-2 to TRBJ2-5; TRBD1 might be the D (6 bases). V lost 5 bases, J lost 0 bases, and 13 bases lay in between. The V gene's germline CDR1 is WSHSY and CDR2 SAAADI. The CDR3 sequence is 15 residues long. CDR3 residues: CASSLTGTHQETQYF. As DNA, the CDR3 is TGCGCCAGCAGTTTAACCGGGACACACCAAGAGACCCAGTACTTC.

This clone appeared a single time. This rearrangement joins TRBV5-4 to TRBJ2-3, with D perhaps TRBD1 (6 bases). Germline CDR1 and CDR2: SGHNT and YYREEE (reference sequence). Trimming pared 4 bases from V and 0 bases from J, leaving 15 bases between. The CDR3 is 16 amino acids. Written as DNA, the CDR3 is TGTGCCAGCAGCCAAGGGACATTCTCTAGCACAGATACGCAGTATTTT. Protein product: CASSQGTFSSTDTQYF.

This clone occurred once. The V call is TRBV7-6, the J call TRBJ2-1, with 11 bases identical to TRBD2. With 4 bases clipped from V and 1 base from J, the junction kept 3 bases outside the gene matches. The CDR3 spans 16 residues. Germline CDR1 SGHVS, CDR2 FNYEAQ. The CDR3 sequence: CASSSTSGMSYNEQFF. The CDR3 region has the DNA TGTGCCAGCAGCTCGACTAGCGGGATGTCCTACAATGAGCAGTTCTTC.

This rearrangement joins TRBV29-1 to TRBJ2-1, with 8 bases lining up with TRBD1. Germline V gene sequence: CDR1 SQVTM, CDR2 ANQGSEA. V gave up 6 bases and J gave up 6 bases; unmatched junction bases: 7. The CDR3 consists of 13 residues. In DNA, the CDR3 is TGCAGCGTACGACAGGGGCCTACCAATGAGCAGTTCTTC. Translating it yields CSVRQGPTNEQFF.

The chain couples TRBV18 to TRBJ2-1, with TRBD2 matching over 8 bases. The CDR3 extends over 16 amino acids. V trimming: 2 bases; J trimming: 1 base; junction bases outside the gene matches: 4. The V gene's germline CDR1 is KGHSH and CDR2 LQKENI. The CDR3 DNA follows: TGTGCCAGCTCACCAGGTAGCGGGACTTCCTACAATGAGCAGTTCTTC. It specifies CASSPGSGTSYNEQFF.

The chain carries TRBV18 and TRBJ2-5; 7 nucleotides align to TRBD1. In germline, CDR1 is KGHSH, CDR2 LQKENI. This CDR3 contains 17 residues. V lost 5 bases, J lost 5 bases, and 17 bases stayed unmatched. The CDR3 reads CASSLRTGAGSDETQYF. As DNA, the CDR3 is TGTGCCAGCTCATTAAGGACAGGTGCGGGCAGTGATGAGACCCAGTACTTC.

This clone has a single count. The genes are TRBV7-6 and TRBJ1-1; no clear D. The CDR3 covers 15 residues. Germline lookup yields CDR1 SGHVS and CDR2 FNYEAQ. Deletions cut 1 base from V and 0 bases from J, with 9 bases between. CDR3 nucleotide sequence: TGTGCCAGCAGCTTAGGTAACACGATGAACACTGAAGCTTTCTTT. This translates into CASSLGNTMNTEAFF.

The CDR3 here is CASSTYTEAFF. In DNA form, the CDR3 reads TGTGCCAGCAGCACCTACACTGAAGCTTTCTTT. The chain has TRBV11-2 and TRBJ1-1; D remains ambiguous. Trimming took off 5 bases at V and 3 bases at J, with 4 bases between the two ends. This CDR3 is built from 11 residues. CDR1 is SGHAT, CDR2 FQNNGV, per germline. The complete variable domain, with remaining parts taken from reference TRBV11-2 and TRBJ1-1, reads EAGVAQSPRYKIIEKRQSVAFWCNPISGHATLYWYQQILGQGPKLLIQFQNNGVVDDSQLPKDRFSAERLKGVDSTLKIQPAKLEDSAVYLCASSTYTEAFFGQGTRLTVV.

The chain links TRBV6-5 to TRBJ1-2; D gene ambiguous. V dropped 2 bases and J dropped 3 bases, with 10 bases sitting between them. In germline, CDR1 is MNHEY, CDR2 SVGAGI. This CDR3 has 14 residues. This CDR3 reads CASSYVAGDYGYTF. DNA of the CDR3: TGTGCCAGCAGTTACGTAGCAGGAGACTATGGCTACACCTTC.

The rearrangement uses TRBV25-1 and TRBJ1-5, with 8 bases lining up with TRBD1. Germline V lookup: CDR1 MGHDK, CDR2 SYGVNS. V shed 5 bases and J 4 bases; nucleotides not matched to a gene: 4. The CDR3 consists of 14 residues. The CDR3 nucleotides read TGTGCCAGCAGTCAGACAGGGGAGAATCAGCCCCAGCATTTT. It yields the protein CASSQTGENQPQHF.

This chain uses TRBV19 with TRBJ1-1; TRBD1 is a possible D gene (5 bases). The germline V and J ends were trimmed by 11 bases and 1 base, with 17 bases remaining between them. CDR1 is LNHDA, CDR2 SQIVND, per germline (reference sequence). CDR3 size: 14 residues. Here the CDR3 DNA reads TGTGCCGCCAAAGGGAAGGGACCGAACACTGAAGCTTTCTTT. This codes for CAAKGKGPNTEAFF.

V and J are TRBV5-4 and TRBJ2-7; a possible D gene is TRBD2 (5 bases). Deletions cut 0 bases from V and 2 bases from J, with 9 bases between. Looked up from germline, CDR1 is SGHNT and CDR2 is YYREEE (reference sequence). The CDR3 sequence is 14 residues long. The CDR3 loop is CASSLGGRPYEQYF. Written as DNA, the CDR3 is TGTGCCAGCAGCTTGGGAGGGCGACCCTACGAGCAGTACTTC.

The rearrangement links TRBV20-1 to TRBJ2-1; D perhaps matches TRBD2 (6 bases). Trimming stripped 3 bases from V and 12 bases from J, with 12 bases between. This CDR3 has 11 amino acids. The germline CDR1 and CDR2 sequences are DFQATT and SNEGSKA (reference sequence). The CDR3 sequence is CSASIAGRQFF. The CDR3 DNA is TGCAGTGCTAGCATTGCGGGAAGGCAGTTCTTC.

The genes are TRBV7-2 and TRBJ2-7; 9 nucleotides agree with TRBD2. This CDR3 has 14 residues. The germline gives CDR1 SGHTA, CDR2 FQGNSA. V lost 1 base and J lost 10; bases outside the gene matches: 8. This chain's CDR3 is CASSLVGIAGEQYF. The CDR3 DNA reads as TGTGCCAGCAGCTTAGTGGGTATAGCGGGAGAACAGTACTTC.

The rearrangement joins TRBV13 to TRBJ2-7; D is perhaps TRBD1 or TRBD2 (5 bases each). Germline V gene data show CDR1 as PRHDT and CDR2 as FYEKMQ (reference sequence). Between the trimmed V and J ends, which lost 6 bases and 0 bases, there was a span of 9 bases. The CDR3 runs 13 residues. CDR3 region: CASSRGGSYEQYF. In DNA, the CDR3 is TGTGCCAGCAGTCGTGGGGGCTCCTACGAGCAGTACTTC.

This clone was observed once. The chain carries TRBV10-3 and TRBJ1-1; 7 nucleotides agree with TRBD1. The germline CDR1 and CDR2 sequences are ENHRY and SYGVKD. The CDR3 runs 12 residues. Trimming removed 7 bases from V and 5 bases from J; junction bases left unmatched: 4. CDR3 protein: CAITSGGTEAFF. The CDR3 DNA follows: TGTGCCATCACCTCAGGGGGTACTGAAGCTTTCTTT.

The chain combines TRBV11-1 with TRBJ2-1, with D hard to call. The CDR3 is 13 residues long. Trimming stripped 0 bases from V and 0 bases from J, with 0 bases between. The germline gives CDR1 SGHAT, CDR2 FQDESV (reference sequence). CDR3 coding DNA: TGTGCCAGCAGCTTAGCCTCCTACAATGAGCAGTTCTTC. This translates into CASSLASYNEQFF.

This clone was detected only a few times. One end of the junction varies from germline; a read error may be responsible. The chain combines TRBV10-3 with TRBJ2-1; TRBD2 agrees at 8 bases. The CDR3 has 15 residues. The germline gives CDR1 ENHRY, CDR2 SYGVKD. CDR3 sequence: CAISEPQAGVDEQFF. CDR3 DNA: TGTGCCATCAGTGAGCCGCAAGCGGGAGTTGATGAGCAATTCTTC.

The genes are TRBV7-9 and TRBJ2-2; a weak D match, TRBD1 (7 bases). In germline, CDR1 is SEHNR, CDR2 FQNEAQ (reference sequence). Trimming removed 5 bases at V and 6 bases at J, with 19 bases between. CDR3 size: 16 residues. The CDR3 loop reads CASSDGRGALAGELFF. The DNA of the CDR3 is TGTGCCAGCAGCGACGGCAGGGGGGCTTTAGCCGGGGAGCTGTTTTTT.